This paragraph covers one T cell receptor beta chain sequence. Its antigen is still unknown. The sample originates from a study of cytomegalovirus exposure and HLA in healthy donors. General observations from the study: The authors later found TCR association rates varying by HLA locus, with DRB1 most and HLA-C fewest. The study designated fewer than 200 TCR beta chains cytomegalovirus-associated. Researchers reported that a few CMV-associated chains were confirmed in vitro as CMV antigen-specific.

The donors were healthy bone marrow donors. Both 60 Vbeta primers and 13 Jbeta primers went into the PCR. Produced via immunoSEQ multiplex PCR; TCRdb's table is partial and in-frame only. The sample includes about 160,000 clones, about 75% seen only once; the top ten take around 2.4%. The receptor comes from a female donor in good health and CMV-seronegative. The sample taken for sequencing was PBMCs.

The CDR3 here is CASSSGQEETQYF. The CDR3 DNA sequence: TGTGCCAGCAGCTCCGGACAGGAAGAGACCCAGTACTTC. The chain joins TRBV7-3 to TRBJ2-5; the match to TRBD1 covers 7 bases. V dropped 4 bases and J dropped 3; count of bases not matched to a gene: 2. From germline, CDR1 is SGHTA and CDR2 FQGTGA. The CDR3 has 13 residues.